The clone carrying this T cell receptor (beta chain) appeared a few times. One end of the junction fails to match germline, which may point to a read error. This sample was included in a study of tumor and adjacent non-tumor tissue in lung cancer. TCRbeta libraries were built with three rounds of nested PCR, modified from ARM-PCR. TCRdb reanalysed the multiplex PCR reads using MiXCR and keeps one entry per CDR3 protein. The sample records about 81,000 distinct CDR3 sequences, 72% being singletons. The germline CDR1 and CDR2 sequences are SGHNT and YYREEE (reference sequence). The CDR3 contains 12 residues. The template was RNA from unsorted bulk tissue.

Sequenced sample: lung tumor tissue. The chain has TRBV5-4 and TRBJ1-3, with D hard to call. The TCR sequence derives from a middle-aged woman with non-small cell lung cancer. The CDR3 DNA sequence: TGTGTCAGCAGCTTGTATGGAAACACTATATATTTT. Translation gives CVSSLYGNTIYF.